This T cell receptor (beta chain) is from a study of blood T cell repertoires in COVID-19. The germline CDR1 and CDR2 sequences are MNHEY and SVGAGI. Trimming removed 5 bases at V and 1 base at J, with 8 bases between. CDR3 length equals 13 residues. Measured with immunoSEQ multiplex PCR; TCRdb has only the in-frame clones, and not every one. This sample has some 150,000 clones, with about 83% found just once. Specimen: peripheral blood. This receptor was taken from a woman of 80 years or more with acute or convalescent COVID-19. The rearrangement joins TRBV6-5 to TRBJ1-1, with a weak D call TRBD1 (6 bases). The CDR3 sequence: CASSKQGNTEAFF. CDR3 sequence (DNA): TGTGCCAGCAGTAAACAGGGGAACACTGAAGCTTTCTTT.